Listed here are 15 T cell receptor beta chains from one sample, sequenced in a study of blood T cell repertoires in COVID-19. Some clones are missing from TCRdb's copy, which holds only in-frame ones; the method was immunoSEQ multiplex PCR. The profile covers 150,000 to 200,000 clones, with under 90% appearing a single time and roughly a fifth taken by the ten largest. The sequencing input was peripheral blood. These TCRs come from a woman of 80 years or more with acute or convalescent COVID-19.

The gene calls are TRBV7-2 and TRBJ2-7; the match to TRBD2 covers 7 bases. The CDR3 runs 12 residues. Trimming took 8 bases from V and 4 from J; bases not matched to a gene: 5. Per germline, CDR1 SGHTA and CDR2 FQGNSA. The chain's CDR3 is CASGRALYEQYF. The CDR3 DNA follows: TGTGCCAGCGGGAGGGCCTTGTACGAGCAGTACTTC.

This clone was seen only a few times. V is TRBV28 and J is TRBJ2-7; possible D gene TRBD1, 6 bases. The CDR3 is 12 residues long. The germline V gene encodes CDR1 MDHEN and CDR2 SYDVKM. The V and J ends lost 7 bases and 2 bases respectively, with 9 bases between them. The CDR3 is CASNTGTYEQYF. DNA of the CDR3: TGTGCCAGCAATACAGGGACCTACGAGCAGTACTTC.

In its sample, this clone was seen a few times. This rearrangement joins TRBV7-2 to TRBJ2-3, with TRBD2 identical over 9 bases. Germline V gives CDR1 SGHTA, CDR2 FQGNSA. The ends lost 1 base at V and 6 bases at J; junction bases unmatched: 8. The length of the CDR3 is 16 residues. This CDR3 is CASSLVRLAGHDTQYF. The DNA of the CDR3 is TGTGCCAGCAGCTTAGTCAGGCTAGCGGGACATGATACGCAGTATTTT.

This chain joins TRBV6-5 and TRBJ2-7; 9 bases map to TRBD1. V was clipped by 6 bases and J by 5 bases; unmatched bases: 11. This CDR3 is 15 amino acids long. Germline V gene data show CDR1 as MNHEY and CDR2 as SVGAGI. The CDR3 spells CASRRWTGEGNEQYF. The CDR3 bases are TGTGCCAGCAGGAGATGGACAGGGGAGGGGAACGAGCAGTACTTC.

The chain has TRBV7-9 and TRBJ2-3; maybe TRBD2 (6 bases). The V gene lost 2 bases and the J gene lost 4 bases, with 10 bases spanning the gap. Germline V gene sequence: CDR1 SEHNR, CDR2 FQNEAQ (reference sequence). This CDR3 has 14 amino acids. The CDR3 DNA reads TGTGCCAGCAGCTTAACTCGGGGGTCAGATACGCAGTATTTT. Its translation is CASSLTRGSDTQYF.

The count of this clone is one. The chain recombines TRBV20-1 with TRBJ1-5; maybe TRBD1 (5 bases). In germline, CDR1 is DFQATT, CDR2 SNEGSKA (reference sequence). V was shortened by 3 bases and J by 7 bases, with 16 bases between the two germline ends. This CDR3 comprises 14 residues. The CDR3: CSASIGATNQPQHF. In DNA form, the CDR3 reads TGCAGTGCTAGTATAGGGGCAACTAACCAGCCCCAGCATTTT.

The chain carries TRBV5-8 and TRBJ2-7, with 7 bases aligning to TRBD1. The trim removed 4 bases at V and 4 bases at J, leaving 8 bases unmatched. The length of the CDR3 is 14 residues. Germline CDR1 and CDR2: SGHTS and YDEGEE. CDR3 DNA sequence: TGTGCCAGCAGCCCGAGGACAGGTAAATACGAGCAGTACTTC. Residues: CASSPRTGKYEQYF. The variable domain in full, with the rest retrieved from reference TRBV5-8 and TRBJ2-7, is EAGVTQSPTHLIKTRGQQATLRCSPISGHTSVYWYQQALGLGLQFLLWYDEGEERNRGNFPPRFSGRQFPNYSSELNVNALELEDSALYLCASSPRTGKYEQYFGPGTRLTVT.

V is TRBV4-3 and J is TRBJ2-1; D not certain. Looked up from germline, CDR1 is LGHNA and CDR2 is YSLEER. The CDR3 is 13 residues long. The ends were cut back, 1 base at V and 8 bases at J, with 9 bases in the middle. CDR3 in amino acids: CASSQATRDEQFF. For the CDR3, the DNA is TGCGCCAGCAGCCAAGCGACTCGGGATGAGCAGTTCTTC.

The rearrangement joins TRBV19 to TRBJ1-3, with TRBD1 matching 9 bases. Trimming cost V 2 bases and J 0 bases; bases outside gene matches: 5. Per the germline V gene, CDR1 is LNHDA and CDR2 is SQIVND (reference sequence). CDR3 size: 17 residues. The CDR3 DNA sequence: TGTGCCAGTAGTATATCCACAGGGGGCTCCTCTGGAAACACCATATATTTT. Translated: CASSISTGGSSGNTIYF.

The CDR3: CASSYSYRGRAQETQYF. The CDR3 DNA reads as TGTGCCAGCAGTTACTCTTACAGGGGGCGAGCACAAGAGACCCAGTACTTC. The gene calls are TRBV6-2 or TRBV6-3 and TRBJ2-5; TRBD1 aligns across 9 bases. The germline CDR1 and CDR2 sequences are MNHEY and SVGEGT. CDR3 length: 17 residues. Trimming at V came to 0 bases and at J to 2 bases, leaving 7 bases not matched to a gene.

CDR3 DNA: TGTGCCAGCAGCTTGAAATCCGCGGGACAGGGCTATGGCTACACCTTC. Translating it yields CASSLKSAGQGYGYTF. The V and J genes are TRBV5-5 and TRBJ1-2, with 9 bases that match TRBD1. CDR3 length: 16 amino acids. V trimming: 1 base; J trimming: 4 bases; junction bases outside the gene matches: 8. Per the germline V gene, CDR1 is SGHKS and CDR2 is YYEKEE (reference sequence).

This chain connects TRBV18 to TRBJ1-2; D not certain. The germline V gene has CDR1 KGHSH and CDR2 LQKENI. The CDR3 length is 13 residues. Trimming pared 0 bases from V and 1 base from J, leaving 3 bases between. CDR3 residues: CASSPPYNYGYTF. The CDR3 coding sequence is TGTGCCAGCTCACCACCCTATAACTATGGCTACACCTTC.

The V gene is TRBV7-9, the J gene TRBJ1-3; D not resolved. The CDR3 contains 13 residues. The V end was cut by 2 bases, the J end by 4 bases, with 6 bases between. Germline CDR1 reads SEHNR; CDR2 reads FQNEAQ (reference sequence). The CDR3 sequence: CASSLLLGNTIYF. The CDR3 coding sequence is TGTGCCAGCAGCTTACTCTTAGGAAACACCATATATTTT.

The chain combines TRBV5-5 with TRBJ1-3; 8 nucleotides match TRBD1. The CDR3 is 14 amino acids. Germline V gene sequence: CDR1 SGHKS, CDR2 YYEKEE (reference sequence). V trimming: 2 bases; J trimming: 8 bases; junction bases outside the gene matches: 6. The CDR3 nucleotides read TGTGCCAGCAGCTTATCAGGGGGCCGAGACACCATATATTTT. The encoded protein is CASSLSGGRDTIYF.

This clone came up once. The CDR3 protein is CSVQSGSQETQYF. In nucleotides, the CDR3 is TGCAGCGTTCAAAGCGGGAGCCAAGAGACCCAGTACTTC. The rearrangement joins TRBV29-1 to TRBJ2-5, with TRBD2 matching 8 bases. The V gene's germline CDR1 is SQVTM and CDR2 ANQGSEA. V shed 5 bases and J 1 base; nucleotides not matched to a gene: 3. This CDR3 contains 13 residues.